Below are 9 T cell receptor beta chains sequenced from a single sample in a study of response to subunit inactivated influenza vaccine. TCRdb ran MiXCR on the RT-PCR reads and lists one entry per CDR3 protein. The data hold more than 700,000 distinct CDR3 sequences, with about 20% observed a single time. This sample comprised PBMCs from blood, obtained 5 days after vaccination. These receptors all stem from a man aged 50-60 years who received an inactivated influenza vaccine.

The chain is built from TRBV30 and TRBJ1-6; D might be TRBD1 (6 bases). V shed 2 bases and J shed 15 bases, with 17 bases lying between them. Germline V lookup: CDR1 GTSNPN, CDR2 SVGIG (reference sequence). The CDR3 length is 13 residues. As DNA, the CDR3 is TGTGCCTGGAGTAGAGGGCAGGGGCAAAACCTCCACTTT. It translates to CAWSRGQGQNLHF.

V gene TRBV28 combines with J gene TRBJ2-2, with D hard to call. V was clipped by 3 bases and J by 7 bases, with 9 bases between them. CDR1 and CDR2 from the germline V gene are MDHEN and SYDVKM. The CDR3 extends over 13 amino acids. The CDR3 DNA reads TGTGCCAGCAGTTTGGTCGCTGTCGGGGAGCTGTTTTTT. Translated: CASSLVAVGELFF.

This clonotype was detected many times. The chain uses TRBV4-3 and TRBJ1-1; D is unresolved. The germline CDR1 and CDR2 sequences are LGHNA and YSLEER. With 3 bases removed from V and 7 bases from J, the gap between germline ends came to 12 bases. The CDR3 loop spans 13 amino acids. The CDR3 DNA follows: TGCGCCAGCAGCCAGAGGCGGGGAATTGAAGCTTTCTTT. Protein product: CASSQRRGIEAFF.

The sample holds a few counts of this clonotype. The V gene is TRBV20-1, the J gene TRBJ1-1; TRBD1 matches at 9 bases. Looked up from germline, CDR1 is DFQATT and CDR2 is SNEGSKA (reference sequence). V trimming: 2 bases; J trimming: 3 bases; junction bases outside the gene matches: 1. The CDR3 has 13 amino acids. CDR3 amino acids: CSARRTGDTEAFF. As DNA, the CDR3 is TGCAGTGCTAGAAGGACAGGGGACACTGAAGCTTTCTTT.

V usage is TRBV5-1 and J usage is TRBJ2-3, with 9 bases matching TRBD1. This CDR3 contains 16 residues. The ends lost 0 bases at V and 4 bases at J; junction bases unmatched: 6. Germline lookup yields CDR1 SGHRS and CDR2 YFSETQ. The CDR3 protein is CASSLGDRAGADTQYF. As DNA, the CDR3 is TGCGCCAGCAGCTTGGGGGACAGGGCGGGGGCAGATACGCAGTATTTT.

This clonotype was counted only a few times. V and J are TRBV4-3 and TRBJ2-3, with TRBD2 matching 10 bases. Germline lookup yields CDR1 LGHNA and CDR2 YSLEER. The V gene end was trimmed by 8 bases and the J gene end by 1 base; junction bases not matched to a gene: 9. The CDR3 runs 16 residues. The CDR3 reads CASGSLAGDGTDTQYF. In DNA, the CDR3 is TGCGCCAGCGGATCTCTAGCGGGGGACGGCACAGATACGCAGTATTTT.

This chain connects TRBV6-2 or TRBV6-3 to TRBJ2-7; 12 nucleotides align to TRBD2. The junction had 5 bases not matched to a gene; V was cut back by 5 bases and J by 6 bases. The CDR3 length is 14 residues. The germline V gene encodes CDR1 MNHEY and CDR2 SVGEGT. CDR3 loop: CASSLAGGPLEQYF. DNA of the CDR3: TGTGCCAGCAGTCTAGCGGGAGGGCCACTCGAGCAGTACTTC.

This rearrangement joins TRBV12-3 or TRBV12-4 to TRBJ2-2; 10 nucleotides align to TRBD1. The CDR3 runs to 15 residues. The junction had 8 bases not matched to a gene; V was cut back by 5 bases and J by 8 bases. CDR3 in amino acids: CASSPPTGGKGELFF. The CDR3 DNA sequence: TGTGCCAGCAGTCCCCCGACAGGGGGCAAGGGGGAGCTGTTTTTT.

In its sample, this clonotype was seen many times. The chain is built from TRBV12-3 or TRBV12-4 and TRBJ2-7, with D uncertain. V lost 3 bases and J lost 2, with 8 bases in between. This CDR3 is built from 13 residues. Here the CDR3 DNA reads TGTGCCAGCAGTTTTGGCCCCACCTACGAGCAGTACTTC. It translates to CASSFGPTYEQYF.